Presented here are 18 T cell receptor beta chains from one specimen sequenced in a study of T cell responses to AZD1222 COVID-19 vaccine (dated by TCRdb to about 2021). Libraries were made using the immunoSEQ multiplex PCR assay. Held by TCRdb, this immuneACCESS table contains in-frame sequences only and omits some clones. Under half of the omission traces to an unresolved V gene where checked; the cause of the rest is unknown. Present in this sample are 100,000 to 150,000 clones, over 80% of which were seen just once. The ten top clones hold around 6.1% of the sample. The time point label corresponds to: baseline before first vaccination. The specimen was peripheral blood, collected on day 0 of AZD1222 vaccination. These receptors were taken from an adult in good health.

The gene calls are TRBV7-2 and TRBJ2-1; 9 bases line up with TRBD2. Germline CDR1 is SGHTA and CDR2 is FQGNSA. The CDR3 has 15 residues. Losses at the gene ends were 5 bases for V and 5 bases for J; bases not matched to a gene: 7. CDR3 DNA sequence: TGTGCCAGCAGCCGTAGACTAGCGGAAAACAATGAGCAGTTCTTC. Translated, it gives CASSRRLAENNEQFF.

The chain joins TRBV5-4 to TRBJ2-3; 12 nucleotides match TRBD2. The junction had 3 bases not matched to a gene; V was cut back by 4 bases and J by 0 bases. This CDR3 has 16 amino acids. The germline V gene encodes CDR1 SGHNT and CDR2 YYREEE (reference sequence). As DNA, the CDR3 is TGTGCCAGCAGCAGGACTAGCGGGACTAGCACAGATACGCAGTATTTT. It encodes CASSRTSGTSTDTQYF.

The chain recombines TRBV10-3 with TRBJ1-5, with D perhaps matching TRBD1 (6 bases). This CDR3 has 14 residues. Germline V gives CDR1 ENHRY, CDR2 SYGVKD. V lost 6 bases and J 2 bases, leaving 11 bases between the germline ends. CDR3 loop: CAIRQGEGNQPQHF. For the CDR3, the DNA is TGTGCCATCAGACAGGGAGAAGGCAATCAGCCCCAGCATTTT.

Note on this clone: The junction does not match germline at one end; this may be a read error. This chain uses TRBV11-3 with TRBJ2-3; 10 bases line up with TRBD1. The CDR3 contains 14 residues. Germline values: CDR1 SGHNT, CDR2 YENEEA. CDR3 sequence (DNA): TGTGCCAGCAGTATGGACAGGGGGGACAGATACGCAGTATTT. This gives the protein CASSMDRGDRYAVF.

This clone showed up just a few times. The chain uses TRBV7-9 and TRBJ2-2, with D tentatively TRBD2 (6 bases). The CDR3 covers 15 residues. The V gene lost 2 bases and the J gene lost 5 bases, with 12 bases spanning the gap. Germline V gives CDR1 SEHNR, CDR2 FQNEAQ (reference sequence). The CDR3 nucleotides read TGTGCCAGCAGCTTAAAACTAGCTGCTACCGGGGAGCTGTTTTTT. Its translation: CASSLKLAATGELFF.

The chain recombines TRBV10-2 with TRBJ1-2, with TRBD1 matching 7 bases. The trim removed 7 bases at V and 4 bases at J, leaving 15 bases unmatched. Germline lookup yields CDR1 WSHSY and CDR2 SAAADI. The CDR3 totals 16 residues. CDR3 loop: CASTPDLRGLAYGYTF. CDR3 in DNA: TGCGCCAGCACCCCCGATTTGAGGGGGCTGGCCTATGGCTACACCTTC.

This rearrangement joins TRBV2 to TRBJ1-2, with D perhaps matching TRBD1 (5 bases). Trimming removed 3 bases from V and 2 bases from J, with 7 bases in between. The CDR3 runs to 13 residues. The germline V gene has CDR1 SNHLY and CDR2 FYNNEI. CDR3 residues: CASSDRENYGYTF. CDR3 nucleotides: TGTGCCAGCAGTGACAGGGAGAACTATGGCTACACCTTC.

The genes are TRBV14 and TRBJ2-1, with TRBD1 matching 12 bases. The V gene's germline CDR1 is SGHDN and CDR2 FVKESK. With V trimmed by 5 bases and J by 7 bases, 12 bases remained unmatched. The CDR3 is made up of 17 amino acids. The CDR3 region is CASSFGTGGDFQNEQFF. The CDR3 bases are TGTGCCAGCAGCTTCGGGACAGGGGGCGATTTTCAGAATGAGCAGTTCTTC.

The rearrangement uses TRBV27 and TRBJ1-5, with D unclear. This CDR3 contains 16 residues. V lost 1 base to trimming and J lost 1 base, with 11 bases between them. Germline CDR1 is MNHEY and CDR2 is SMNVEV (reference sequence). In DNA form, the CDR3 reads TGTGCCAGCAGTTTATATGCAGAATCGAGCAATCAGCCCCAGCATTTT. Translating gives CASSLYAESSNQPQHF.

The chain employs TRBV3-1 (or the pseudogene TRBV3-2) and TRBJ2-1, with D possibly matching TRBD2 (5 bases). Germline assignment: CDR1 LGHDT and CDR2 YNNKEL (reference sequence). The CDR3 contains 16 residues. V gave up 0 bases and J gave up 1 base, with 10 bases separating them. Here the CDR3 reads CASSQDGRLSYNEQFF. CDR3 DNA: TGTGCCAGCAGCCAAGATGGGAGATTATCCTACAATGAGCAGTTCTTC.

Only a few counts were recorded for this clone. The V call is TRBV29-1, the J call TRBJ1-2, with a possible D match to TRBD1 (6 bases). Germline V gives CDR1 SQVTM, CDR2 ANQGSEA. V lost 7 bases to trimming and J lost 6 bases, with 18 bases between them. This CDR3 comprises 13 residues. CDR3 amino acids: CSANAGTTNGYTF. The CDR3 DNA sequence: TGCAGCGCCAACGCCGGGACAACCAATGGCTACACCTTC.

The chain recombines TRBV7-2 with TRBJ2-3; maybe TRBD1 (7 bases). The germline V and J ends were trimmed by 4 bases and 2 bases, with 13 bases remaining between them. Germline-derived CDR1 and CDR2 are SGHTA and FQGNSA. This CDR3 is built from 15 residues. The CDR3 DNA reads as TGTGCCAGCAGCTCGCAGGGGGGACTCACAGATACGCAGTATTTT. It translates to CASSSQGGLTDTQYF.

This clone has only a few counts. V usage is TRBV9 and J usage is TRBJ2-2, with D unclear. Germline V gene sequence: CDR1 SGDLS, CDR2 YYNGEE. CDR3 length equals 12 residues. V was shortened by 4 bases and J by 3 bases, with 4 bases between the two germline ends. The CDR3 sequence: CASSLDTGELFF. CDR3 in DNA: TGTGCCAGCAGCCTCGACACCGGGGAGCTGTTTTTT.

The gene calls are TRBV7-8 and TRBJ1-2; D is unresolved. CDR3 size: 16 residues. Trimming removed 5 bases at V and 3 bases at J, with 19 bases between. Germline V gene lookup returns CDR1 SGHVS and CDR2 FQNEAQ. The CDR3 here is CASSPRWGGPHYGYTF. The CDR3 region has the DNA TGTGCCAGCAGCCCCCGTTGGGGAGGGCCCCACTATGGCTACACCTTC.

CDR3: CASSPGQGGYEQYF. CDR3 nucleotide sequence: TGCGCCAGCAGCCCAGGACAGGGAGGCTACGAGCAGTACTTC. The V gene is TRBV4-1, the J gene TRBJ2-7; 8 bases agree with TRBD1. Germline V CDR1 and CDR2: MGHRA, YSYEKL. The J segment lost 3 bases and the V segment lost 4 bases, leaving 5 bases of the junction unmatched. CDR3 size: 14 residues.

CDR3 residues: CASSLAAGTGELFF. For the CDR3, the DNA is TGCGCCAGCAGCTTGGCAGCCGGGACCGGGGAGCTGTTTTTT. The rearrangement joins TRBV5-1 to TRBJ2-2; unclear D gene. Between the trimmed V and J ends, which lost 0 bases and 5 bases, there was a span of 8 bases. The CDR3 contains 14 residues. Germline V gives CDR1 SGHRS, CDR2 YFSETQ.

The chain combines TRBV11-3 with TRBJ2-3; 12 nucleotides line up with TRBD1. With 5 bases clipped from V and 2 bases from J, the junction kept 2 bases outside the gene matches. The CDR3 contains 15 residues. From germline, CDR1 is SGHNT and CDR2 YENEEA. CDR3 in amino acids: CASSEGQGATDTQYF. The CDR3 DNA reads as TGTGCCAGCAGCGAGGGACAGGGGGCCACAGATACGCAGTATTTT.

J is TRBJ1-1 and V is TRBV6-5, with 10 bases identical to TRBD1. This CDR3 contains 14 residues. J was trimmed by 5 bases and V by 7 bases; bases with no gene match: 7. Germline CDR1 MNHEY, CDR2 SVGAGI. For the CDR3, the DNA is TGTGCCAGCATGAGGGACAGGGGAGAAACTGAAGCTTTCTTT. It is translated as CASMRDRGETEAFF.